Listed below are T cell receptor beta chains from one sample, sequenced in a study of blood T cell repertoires in COVID-19. TCRdb's copy holds only in-frame clones and misses some; the assay was immunoSEQ multiplex PCR. The sample has 350,000 or so clones, 80% to 90% seen once. Material for sequencing was PBMCs or T cells enriched from blood (not recorded which). Every receptor here comes from a woman between 35 and 50 years old with acute COVID-19. CDR3s include the opening cysteine and the closing phenylalanine or tryptophan.

v_call	j_call	cdr3_aa
TRBV6-5	TRBJ2-1	CASSLAGAYNEQFF
TRBV7-9	TRBJ2-7	CASSETGYEQYF
TRBV19	TRBJ2-5	CASSPLSTGETQYF
TRBV9	TRBJ1-2	CASSKGPLEGLSGGYTF
TRBV7-2	TRBJ2-3	CASSPRGGHGDTQYF
TRBV4-2	TRBJ1-1	CASSQDGEPGTEAFF
TRBV7-9	TRBJ2-5	CASSLMKGEETQYF
TRBV18	TRBJ2-1	CASSQGSNEQFF
TRBV4-3	TRBJ1-6	CASSQGTDNSPLHF
TRBV2	TRBJ1-2	CASNVAPDGYTF
TRBV5-1	TRBJ1-1	CASSLEGGRNEAFF
TRBV3-1/TRBV3-2	TRBJ1-3	CASRTGTDGNTIYF
TRBV19	TRBJ2-3	CASSKLAGGRTDTQYF
TRBV18	TRBJ2-5	CASSLYRDKGQETQYF
TRBV28	TRBJ2-3	CASCLSRIADTQYF
TRBV3-1/TRBV3-2	TRBJ2-1	CASSQVTSSNEQFF
TRBV12-5	TRBJ1-1	CASGLVHREGTEAFF
TRBV18	TRBJ2-1	CASSPGRTAGVRSYNEQFF
TRBV6-6	TRBJ1-6	CASSYSMDRRYSPLHF
TRBV4-1	TRBJ1-6	CASSHRDRDISPLHF
TRBV9	TRBJ1-1	CASSVRDYTEAFF
TRBV7-9	TRBJ2-3	CASSRPSGPTDTQYF
TRBV2	TRBJ2-4	CASSHGQGKFKNIQYF
TRBV6-5	TRBJ1-2	CASSIQGTSGYTF
TRBV28	TRBJ1-6	CASSLLGQGARALHF
TRBV28	TRBJ1-4	CAHSTPRVNEKLFF
TRBV10-3	TRBJ2-2	CAISELTGGTGELFF
TRBV28	TRBJ2-3	CASSLAGGTRDTQYF
TRBV19	TRBJ1-1	CASSTRGHTEAFF
TRBV19	TRBJ1-5	CASRGQPYSNQPQHF
TRBV4-3	TRBJ2-2	CASSLVSQYANTGELFF
TRBV5-8	TRBJ2-1	CASSLAPLEGPKQFF
TRBV7-2	TRBJ1-2	CASSPQREDGYTF
TRBV5-1	TRBJ2-3	CASSPAVGGRSTDTQYF
TRBV7-8	TRBJ2-3	CASSPTGTTTDTQYF
TRBV2	TRBJ1-5	CASSEDRGDQPQHF
TRBV19	TRBJ1-5	CASSTDRHNQPQHF
TRBV28	TRBJ1-5	CASSPTHPGQSLNSNQPQHF
TRBV6-5	TRBJ2-7	CASSETGLGVYEQYF
TRBV27	TRBJ1-1	CASSWTGVNTEAFF
TRBV7-9	TRBJ1-1	CASSLGTGVPTEAFF
TRBV18	TRBJ2-3	CASSPALQGSDTQYF
TRBV19	TRBJ1-1	CASNLGGVYGEAFF
TRBV5-4	TRBJ1-3	CASSLAENSGNTIYF
TRBV11-1	TRBJ1-1	CASSPVGGAPEAFF
TRBV6-5	TRBJ1-3	CASRSGAGNTIYF
TRBV10-3	TRBJ1-5	CAISADRDVQPQHF
TRBV9	TRBJ2-5	CASSVGQGARQETQYF
TRBV12-5	TRBJ2-2	CASGLLSGAGWYTGELFF
TRBV2	TRBJ1-2	CASSSQNRAGYTF
TRBV7-9	TRBJ2-3	CASSFQTGLDTQYF